This T cell receptor (beta chain) was identified in a study of CD8+CD57+ T cells in acquired aplastic anemia. About the study: Healthy donor sequencing depth: 10 million to 10.8 million CD4+, under 12 million CD8+ reads.

Germline V lookup: CDR1 LGHDT, CDR2 YNNKEL (reference sequence). Trimming removed 4 bases at V and 7 bases at J, with 13 bases between. This CDR3 has 13 residues. Template material for TCR beta VDJ and CDR3 profiling consisted of genomic DNA. TCRdb analysed the reads with MiXCR anew, one entry per CDR3 protein. The data show 130,000 or so distinct CDR3 sequences, 41% seen once. This clonotype was recorded many times. The material sequenced was sorted CD4+, CD8+, or CD8+CD57+ T cells (not recorded which) from PBMCs. The TCR sequence derives from a human donor in good health, serving as a control. J is TRBJ1-1 and V is TRBV3-1; D ambiguous. In DNA form, the CDR3 reads TGTGCCAGCAGCCGTATACCAGGTTATGAAGCTTTCTTT. It specifies CASSRIPGYEAFF.